This T cell receptor (beta chain) emerged from a study of blood T cell repertoires in COVID-19. Profiling relied on immunoSEQ multiplex PCR, and the TCRdb table lists in-frame clones only, not all of them. The sample includes fewer than 250,000 clones, 90% seen only once; the top ten take less than 15%. The CDR3 is 13 amino acids. V dropped 5 bases and J dropped 3; count of bases not matched to a gene: 4. Germline values: CDR1 SGHRS, CDR2 YFSETQ. The chain recombines TRBV5-1 with TRBJ2-5; 7 nucleotides agree with TRBD1. Material: PBMCs or T cells enriched from blood (not recorded which). This TCR derives from a man aged 25-45 years who had been exposed to COVID-19. CDR3 protein: CASRLTGEETQYF. The CDR3 DNA follows: TGCGCCAGCAGACTCACAGGGGAAGAGACCCAGTACTTC.